The T cell receptor (beta chain) under discussion was sequenced for a study of cytomegalovirus exposure and HLA in healthy donors. Notes on the study in general: Links to common viral pathogens appeared, in a later analysis, for several of the most significant clusters. It has been reported that TCR beta sequences accurately predicted the HLA-A and HLA-B alleles of most subjects.

Researchers ran the PCR with 60 Vbeta and 13 Jbeta primers. Sequencing used immunoSEQ multiplex PCR; TCRdb keeps in-frame clones, though not all of them. The table includes roughly 120,000 clones, roughly 88% detected once. Comment on this clone: Its specificity is unknown.

V lost 0 bases, J lost 9 bases, and 21 bases lay in between. Germline V lookup: CDR1 GTSNPN, CDR2 SVGIG (reference sequence). The CDR3 consists of 17 residues. The sample taken for sequencing was PBMCs. This chain links TRBV30 with TRBJ1-6; weak D call: TRBD1 (5 bases). The clonotype comes from a woman aged 18 to 35 in good health and CMV-seropositive. This CDR3 reads CAWSVLAGTGRGSPLHF. The DNA of the CDR3 is TGTGCCTGGAGTGTACTAGCCGGGACGGGCCGAGGTTCACCCCTCCACTTT.